Included here is one T cell receptor beta chain sequence, with context. Antigen: not known. This specimen comes from a study of a mutant IDH1 vaccine in newly diagnosed glioma. Study-wide results and limits: Patients showed vaccine-induced immune responses at a rate of approximately 92%. Pseudoprogression appeared independent of alterations in top peripheral clonotypes.

The CDR3 length is 13 residues. Trimming left V 2 bases short and J 14 bases short, with 18 bases between. The V gene's germline CDR1 is GTSNPN and CDR2 SVGIG (reference sequence). Sequencing used immunoSEQ multiplex PCR; TCRdb keeps in-frame clones, though not all of them. The sample records around 63,000 clones, about 90% being singletons. As for time point: baseline, week 1 (first vaccination visit). The treatment was: pre-vaccination baseline after standard-of-care therapy. The sequenced sample was PBMCs, obtained from a glioma patient treated with radiotherapy, temozolomide or both. The clonotype originates from a man in his forties or fifties with glioma. V and J are TRBV30 and TRBJ1-4; tentatively, D is TRBD1 (6 bases). CDR3 sequence reads: CAWSSGGSVPLFF. The CDR3 coding sequence is TGTGCCTGGAGTTCCGGGGGCTCCGTCCCCCTGTTTTTT.